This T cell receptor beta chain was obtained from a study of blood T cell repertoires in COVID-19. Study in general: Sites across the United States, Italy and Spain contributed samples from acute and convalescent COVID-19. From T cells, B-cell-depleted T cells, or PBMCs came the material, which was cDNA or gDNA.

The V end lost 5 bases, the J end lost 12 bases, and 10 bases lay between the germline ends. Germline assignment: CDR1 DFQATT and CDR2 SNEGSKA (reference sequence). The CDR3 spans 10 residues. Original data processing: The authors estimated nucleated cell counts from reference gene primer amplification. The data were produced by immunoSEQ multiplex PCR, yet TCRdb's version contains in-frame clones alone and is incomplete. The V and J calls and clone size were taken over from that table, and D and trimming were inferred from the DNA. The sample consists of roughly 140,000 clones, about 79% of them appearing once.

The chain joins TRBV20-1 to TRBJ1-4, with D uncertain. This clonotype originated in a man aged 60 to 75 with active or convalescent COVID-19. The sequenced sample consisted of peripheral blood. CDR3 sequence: CSAEFGELFF. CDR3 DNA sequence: TGCAGTGCTGAGTTCGGGGAACTGTTTTTT.